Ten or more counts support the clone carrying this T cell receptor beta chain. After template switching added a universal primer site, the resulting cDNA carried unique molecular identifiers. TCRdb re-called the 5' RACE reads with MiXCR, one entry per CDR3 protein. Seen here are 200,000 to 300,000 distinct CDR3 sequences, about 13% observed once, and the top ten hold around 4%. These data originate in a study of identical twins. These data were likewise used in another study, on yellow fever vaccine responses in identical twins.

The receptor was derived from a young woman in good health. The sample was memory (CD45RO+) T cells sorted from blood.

The CDR3 bases are TGTGCCAGCACCGGGGCGAACACTGAAGCTTTCTTT. It is translated as CASTGANTEAFF. The rearrangement uses TRBV6-1 and TRBJ1-1, with D tentatively TRBD1 (5 bases). The germline V and J ends were trimmed by 7 bases and 1 base, with 7 bases remaining between them. The germline V gene encodes CDR1 MNHNS and CDR2 SASEGT. This CDR3 has 12 amino acids.